This record looks at one T cell receptor beta chain sequence and its context. This entry belongs to a study of blood T cell repertoires in COVID-19. For the study at large: Samples came from the United States, Italy and Spain, spanning acute and convalescent COVID-19. The analysed material was cDNA or gDNA that came from T cells, B-cell-depleted T cells, or PBMCs.

V lost 4 bases and J 1 base, leaving 9 bases between the germline ends. The CDR3 length is 14 residues. Germline V lookup: CDR1 KGHSH, CDR2 LQKENI. Original processing methods: Reference gene primer amplification in the assay estimated nucleated cell counts. Produced via immunoSEQ multiplex PCR; TCRdb's table is partial and in-frame only. That table furnishes V, J and clone size, whereas the DNA furnished D and trimming. The data hold some 110,000 clones, with around 78% observed a single time. J is TRBJ2-3 and V is TRBV18; perhaps TRBD1 as D (6 bases). Sequencing was done on a sample of peripheral blood. The sequence came from a man younger than 45 with acute or convalescent COVID-19. The CDR3 DNA reads TGTGCCAGCTCACTAAGGACAGGCACAGATACGCAGTATTTT. Protein sequence: CASSLRTGTDTQYF. Full variable domain (outside the CDR3, taken from reference TRBV18 and TRBJ2-3): NAGVMQNPRHLVRRRGQEARLRCSPMKGHSHVYWYRQLPEEGLKFMVYLQKENIIDESGMPKERFSAEFPKEGPSILRIQQVVRGDSAAYFCASSLRTGTDTQYFGPGTRLTVL.